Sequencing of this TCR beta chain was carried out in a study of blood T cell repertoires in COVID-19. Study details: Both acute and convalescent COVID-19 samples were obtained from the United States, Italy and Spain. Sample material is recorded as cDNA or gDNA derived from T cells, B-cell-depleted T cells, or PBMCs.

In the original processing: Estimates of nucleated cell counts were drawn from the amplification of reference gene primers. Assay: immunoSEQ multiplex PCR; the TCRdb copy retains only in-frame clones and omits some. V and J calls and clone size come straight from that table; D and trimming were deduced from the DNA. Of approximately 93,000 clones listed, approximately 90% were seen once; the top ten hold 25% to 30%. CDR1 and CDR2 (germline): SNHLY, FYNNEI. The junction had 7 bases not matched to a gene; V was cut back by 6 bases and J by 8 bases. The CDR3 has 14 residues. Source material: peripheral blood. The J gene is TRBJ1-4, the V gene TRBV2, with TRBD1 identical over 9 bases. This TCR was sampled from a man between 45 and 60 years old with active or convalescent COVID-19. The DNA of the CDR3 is TGTGCCAGCAGCGACAGGGGGGATGAGGAAAAACTGTTTTTT. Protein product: CASSDRGDEEKLFF.